This T cell receptor (beta chain) is from a study of OX40 agonist ivuxolimab in advanced cancers. As for the study in general: An anti-OX40 (CD134) antibody with agonistic activity, ivuxolimab, was administered to patients.

Produced via immunoSEQ multiplex PCR; TCRdb's table is partial and in-frame only. The table shows roughly 59,000 clones, with about 92% occurring only once. Trimming shortened V by 5 bases and J by 4 bases, and 12 bases separated the two germline ends. This CDR3 region has 15 residues. Germline V gene lookup returns CDR1 PRHDT and CDR2 FYEKMQ (reference sequence). J is TRBJ2-6 and V is TRBV13, with D maybe TRBD1 (6 bases). Sequences were derived from CD4+ or CD8+ T cells sorted from blood, sampled in a trial of the OX40 agonist ivuxolimab. This receptor was obtained from an adult with an advanced solid tumor such as melanoma, head and neck, liver or kidney cancer. For the CDR3, the DNA is TGTGCCAGCAGCCCAACAGGGAACGGGGCCAACGTCCTGACTTTC. Protein product: CASSPTGNGANVLTF.